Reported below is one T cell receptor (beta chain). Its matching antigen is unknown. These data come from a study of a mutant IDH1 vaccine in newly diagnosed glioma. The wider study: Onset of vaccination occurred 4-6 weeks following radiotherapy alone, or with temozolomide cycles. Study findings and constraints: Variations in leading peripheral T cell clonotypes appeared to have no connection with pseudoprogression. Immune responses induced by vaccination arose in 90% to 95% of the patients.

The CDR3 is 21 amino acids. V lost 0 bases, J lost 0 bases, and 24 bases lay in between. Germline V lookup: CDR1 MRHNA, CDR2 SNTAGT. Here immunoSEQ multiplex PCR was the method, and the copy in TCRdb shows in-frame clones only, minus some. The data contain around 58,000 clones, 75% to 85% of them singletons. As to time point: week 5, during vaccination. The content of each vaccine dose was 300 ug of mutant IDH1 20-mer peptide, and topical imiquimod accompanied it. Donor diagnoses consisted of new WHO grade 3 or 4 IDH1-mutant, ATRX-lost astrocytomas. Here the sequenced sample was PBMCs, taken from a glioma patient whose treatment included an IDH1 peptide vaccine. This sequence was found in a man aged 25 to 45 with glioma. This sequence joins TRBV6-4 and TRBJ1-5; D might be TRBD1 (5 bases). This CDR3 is CASSDSRPRWGILFSNQPQHF. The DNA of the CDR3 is TGTGCCAGCAGTGACTCGAGACCCCGGTGGGGGATCCTTTTTAGCAATCAGCCCCAGCATTTT.